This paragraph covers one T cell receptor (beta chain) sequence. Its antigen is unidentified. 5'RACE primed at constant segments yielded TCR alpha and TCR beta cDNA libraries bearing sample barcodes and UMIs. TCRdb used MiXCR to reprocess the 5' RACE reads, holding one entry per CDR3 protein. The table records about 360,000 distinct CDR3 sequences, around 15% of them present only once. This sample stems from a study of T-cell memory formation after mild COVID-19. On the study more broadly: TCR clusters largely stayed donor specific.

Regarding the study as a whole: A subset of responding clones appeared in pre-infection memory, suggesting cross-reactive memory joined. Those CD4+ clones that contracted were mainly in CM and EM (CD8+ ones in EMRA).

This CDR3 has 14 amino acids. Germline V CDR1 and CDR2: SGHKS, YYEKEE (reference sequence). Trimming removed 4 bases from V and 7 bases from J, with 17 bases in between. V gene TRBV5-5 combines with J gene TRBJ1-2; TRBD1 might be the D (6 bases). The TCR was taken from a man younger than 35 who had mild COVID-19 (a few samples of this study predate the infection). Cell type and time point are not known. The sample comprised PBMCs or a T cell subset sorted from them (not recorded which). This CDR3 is CASSAGVAVSGYTF. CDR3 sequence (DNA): TGTGCCAGCAGCGCAGGGGTAGCGGTTTCTGGCTACACCTTC.